The next 4 T cell receptor beta chains were all read from a single sample in a study of OX40 agonist ivuxolimab in advanced cancers. Library construction relied on the immunoSEQ multiplex PCR assay. TCRdb holds this immuneACCESS table with in-frame rearrangements only. Some clones are missing; in checked studies, unresolved V genes explain under half, and the rest has no known cause. Recorded for this sample are about 79,000 clones; roughly 84% of them occurred a single time. The ten largest account for more than 3.5% of the sample. The specimen comprised CD4+ or CD8+ T cells sorted from blood, sampled in a trial of the OX40 agonist ivuxolimab. Receptors were obtained from an adult with an advanced solid tumor such as melanoma, head and neck, liver or kidney cancer.

This sequence joins TRBV6-1 and TRBJ2-5, with D perhaps being TRBD1 or TRBD2 (5 bases each). Germline V CDR1 and CDR2: MNHNS, SASEGT. V was clipped by 1 base and J by 2 bases, with 11 bases between them. The CDR3 totals 15 residues. CDR3 sequence: CASSEGGTVQETQYF. Here the CDR3 DNA reads TGTGCCAGCAGTGAAGGAGGGACCGTACAAGAGACCCAGTACTTC.

V gene TRBV20-1 combines with J gene TRBJ2-1; 9 positions agree with TRBD2. The CDR3 is made up of 10 amino acids. Germline assignment: CDR1 DFQATT and CDR2 SNEGSKA (reference sequence). Losses at the gene ends were 5 bases for V and 10 bases for J; bases not matched to a gene: 0. The CDR3 DNA reads TGCAGTGCTCTAGCGGGAGAGCAGTTCTTC. It is translated as CSALAGEQFF.

The rearrangement links TRBV15 to TRBJ2-1; 10 nucleotides align to TRBD2. This CDR3 has 17 residues. Germline V CDR1 and CDR2: LNHNV, YYDKDF (reference sequence). Losses at the gene ends were 0 bases for V and 4 bases for J; bases not matched to a gene: 6. This CDR3 is CATSRDPSGSMYNEQFF. In nucleotides, the CDR3 is TGTGCCACCAGCAGAGATCCTAGCGGGAGTATGTACAATGAGCAGTTCTTC.

The chain employs TRBV15 and TRBJ2-1; TRBD1 agrees at 7 bases. V dropped 3 bases and J dropped 3; count of bases not matched to a gene: 5. The CDR3 contains 15 residues. Germline CDR1 is LNHNV and CDR2 is YYDKDF (reference sequence). The CDR3 region has the DNA TGTGCCACCAGCAGGGTGACAGGGTACTACAATGAGCAGTTCTTC. Amino acids: CATSRVTGYYNEQFF. Complete variable domain (other parts from reference TRBV15 and TRBJ2-1): DAMVIQNPRYQVTQFGKPVTLSCSQTLNHNVMYWYQQKSSQAPKLLFHYYDKDFNNEADTPDNFQSRRPNTSFCFLDIRSPGLGDTAMYLCATSRVTGYYNEQFFGPGTRLTVL.